This TCR beta chain emerged from a study of early stage breast cancer tumors (dated by TCRdb to the late 2010s). At the level of the whole study: Of the 15 to 20 invasive breast tumors, about 13 were found to be estrogen receptor-positive, progesterone receptor-positive and HER2-negative. Of the roughly twelve ER+/PR+/HER2- tumors, eight were classified as invasive ductal carcinomas and four as invasive lobular carcinomas. A read coverage of roughly 10-fold per sample was achieved on average. A total of 2,651,842 templates, representing some 1.2 million unique clonotypes, were detected across all samples. On the study overall, not on this receptor specifically: Enriched TCRB sequences shared across patients were mostly commonly generated sequences, unlikely to play an important role in the tumor microenvironment. Sequencing bulk genomic DNA from unsorted cells could not capture chain pairing or functional markers like CD4, CD8 and FOXP3. Repertoires from blood resembled normal breast more closely than tumor, and using blood as a reference for each tissue separated tumor from normal in 14 of 16 patients. Approximately 2.5-fold higher T cell density and higher clonality were observed in tumors than in adjacent normal breast tissue. Because the cohort was small, analysis by tumor subtype was not possible.

This clone is a singleton in its sample. Its antigen is unknown. Nothing much larger sits one base from this clone, and base qualities are not available. The study profiled bulk TCR beta-chain repertoires in matched peripheral blood, tumor and adjacent normal breast tissue taken from approximately 16 patients with early-stage breast cancer. Before surgery, roughly 4.5-11 mL of whole blood was collected into EDTA tubes and then processed within 2 hours. Peripheral blood mononuclear cells were isolated by Ficoll-Paque centrifugation in SepMate-50 tubes. For storage in liquid nitrogen, PBMCs were cryopreserved as aliquots of roughly 2 to 4.5 million cells in about 90% FBS with approximately 10% DMSO. The Qiagen AllPrep DNA/RNA Mini kit was used to extract genomic DNA. Every sample was amplified as two independent genomic DNA replicates, using approximately 0.5 ug for blood and approximately 1.4 ug for tumor or normal breast. TCRB sequencing of genomic DNA was carried out with the ImmunoSeq Intro kit according to the manufacturer's instructions. Multiplex PCR ran around 29 cycles with proprietary primers and spike-in control sequences for absolute quantification. Single-end 150-bp reads were used to sequence an 87-bp fragment spanning the CDR3 and the flanking V and J genes. Seven samples, with two replicates for each sample, were multiplexed per lane of an Illumina MiSeq using version 3.0 chemistry. Regarding the original processing steps: The vendor's proprietary pipeline processed the raw data and merged both replicates into a single result for each sample. To define clonotypes, the study grouped productive rearrangements that shared the V-gene family, CDR3 amino acid sequence and J-gene segment. Clonality was computed as 1 minus the normalized Shannon entropy (Pielou evenness) of TCRB abundances. T cell density was estimated by dividing total templates by the number of input cells inferred from the DNA input amount. Recon was used with default parameters to estimate total repertoire diversity and clonality. Clonotypes with over 0.1% abundance in tumor and at least 32-fold higher abundance in tumor than in normal breast were defined as tumor-enriched. Held by TCRdb, this immuneACCESS table contains in-frame sequences only and omits some clones. Under half of the omission traces to an unresolved V gene where checked; the cause of the rest is unknown. V, J and clone size derive from that table, while D and trimming were established from the DNA sequence. In this sample the table shows about 50,000 clones, around 80% of which occur a single time. The top ten hold 3% to 4% of the sample.

The receptor's source is a person in their 40s with breast cancer. Sequencing was done on a sample of blood.

The DNA sequence is TGCGCCAGCAGCCCAAGGACGGGGCAAGATACGCAGTATTTT. It codes for CASSPRTGQDTQYF. This sequence uses TRBV5-1 and TRBJ2-3; the D region is possibly TRBD1 or TRBD2, each matching across 5 bases. The CDR3 holds 14 amino acids from the cysteine to the phenylalanine. The kept DNA is CDR3 alone, 42 bases in frame from the first base. CDR1 and CDR2 (SGHRS, YFSETQ) derive from the germline V gene. At the junction V is shortened by 4 bases and J by 5 bases, with 14 bases in between. The variable domain in full, with residues beyond the CDR3 obtained from the reference TRBV5-1 and TRBJ2-3 genes, is KAGVTQTPRYLIKTRGQQVTLSCSPISGHRSVSWYQQTPGQGLQFLFEYFSETQRNKGNFPGRFSGRQFSNSRSEMNVSTLELGDSALYLCASSPRTGQDTQYFGPGTRLTVL.